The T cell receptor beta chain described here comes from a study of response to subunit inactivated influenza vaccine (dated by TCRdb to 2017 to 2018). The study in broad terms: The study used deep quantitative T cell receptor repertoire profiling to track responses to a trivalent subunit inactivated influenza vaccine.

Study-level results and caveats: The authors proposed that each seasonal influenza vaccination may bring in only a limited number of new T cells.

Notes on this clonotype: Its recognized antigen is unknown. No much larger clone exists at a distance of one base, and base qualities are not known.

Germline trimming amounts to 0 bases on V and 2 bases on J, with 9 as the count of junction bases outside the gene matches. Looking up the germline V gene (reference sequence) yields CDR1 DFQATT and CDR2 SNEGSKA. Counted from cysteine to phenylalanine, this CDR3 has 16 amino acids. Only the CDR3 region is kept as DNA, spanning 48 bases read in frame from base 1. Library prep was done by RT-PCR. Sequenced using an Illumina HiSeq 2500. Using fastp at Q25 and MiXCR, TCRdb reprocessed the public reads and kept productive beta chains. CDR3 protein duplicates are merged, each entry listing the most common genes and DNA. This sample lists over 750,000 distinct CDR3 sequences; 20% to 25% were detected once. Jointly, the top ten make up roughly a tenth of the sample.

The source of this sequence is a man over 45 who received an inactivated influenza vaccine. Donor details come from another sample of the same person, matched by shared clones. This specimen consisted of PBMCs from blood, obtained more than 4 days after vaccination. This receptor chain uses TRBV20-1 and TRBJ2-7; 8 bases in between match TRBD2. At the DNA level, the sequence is TGCAGTGCTAGAGATCGGGGCGGGGGGTTAGCCTACGAGCAGTACTTC. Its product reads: CSARDRGGGLAYEQYF.